The 9 T cell receptor beta chains in this list originate from one sample, sequenced in a study of blood T cell repertoires in COVID-19. TCRdb's table, derived via immunoSEQ multiplex PCR, lists solely in-frame clones and lacks some. The sample lists fewer than 350,000 clones, roughly 88% seen once, with about 2.3% in the top ten. Source material: PBMCs or T cells enriched from blood (not recorded which). The receptors shown here come from a woman aged 40 to 50 with acute COVID-19.

The CDR3 protein is CASSDGKGALQTQYF. CDR3 bases: TGTGCCAGCAGTGACGGGAAGGGGGCATTGCAGACCCAGTACTTC. This chain joins TRBV6-4 and TRBJ2-5; 7 bases match TRBD1. This CDR3 is built from 15 residues. V shed 2 bases and J 6 bases; nucleotides not matched to a gene: 9. Looked up from germline, CDR1 is MRHNA and CDR2 is SNTAGT.

The chain carries TRBV19 and TRBJ1-5; D remains unclear. Germline values: CDR1 LNHDA, CDR2 SQIVND (reference sequence). The ends were cut back, 5 bases at V and 4 bases at J, with 9 bases in the middle. This CDR3 comprises 13 residues. Here the CDR3 DNA reads TGTGCCAGTAGTCCGCTTCTAAATCAGCCCCAGCATTTT. Its protein is CASSPLLNQPQHF.

The gene calls are TRBV5-1 and TRBJ1-2, with a tentative D call TRBD1 (5 bases). The length of the CDR3 is 12 residues. Germline loops: CDR1 SGHRS, CDR2 YFSETQ. The ends were cut back, 0 bases at V and 6 bases at J, with 6 bases in the middle. CDR3 DNA sequence: TGCGCCAGCAGCTTGGACAGGAATGGCTACACCTTC. It codes for CASSLDRNGYTF.

V is TRBV3-1 (or the pseudogene TRBV3-2) and J is TRBJ1-5, with 8 bases matching TRBD1. This CDR3 is 14 amino acids long. V gave up 4 bases and J gave up 7 bases; unmatched junction bases: 6. The germline V gene has CDR1 LGHDT and CDR2 YNNKEL (reference sequence). As DNA, the CDR3 is TGTGCCAGCAGCCTGGGACAGGTCTCCCAGCCCCAGCATTTT. Protein product: CASSLGQVSQPQHF.

This rearrangement joins TRBV15 to TRBJ2-3; 7 bases match TRBD1. This CDR3 is built from 16 residues. Germline assignment: CDR1 LNHNV and CDR2 YYDKDF (reference sequence). The junction had 7 bases not matched to a gene; V was cut back by 0 bases and J by 4 bases. Here the CDR3 DNA reads TGTGCCACCAGCAGAGATCAGACAGGGTGGGCAGATACGCAGTATTTT. Protein: CATSRDQTGWADTQYF.

The gene calls are TRBV7-9 and TRBJ2-5; D possibly corresponds to TRBD2 (5 bases). CDR3 length: 15 residues. Germline loops: CDR1 SEHNR, CDR2 FQNEAQ (reference sequence). Trimming cost V 5 bases and J 3 bases, with 16 bases left between them. CDR3 residues: CASSPRGWQKETQYF. The CDR3 DNA is TGTGCCAGCAGCCCACGGGGTTGGCAGAAAGAGACCCAGTACTTC.

This clone was detected once. This chain uses TRBV5-8 with TRBJ2-1; no clear D gene. Germline V gene lookup returns CDR1 SGHTS and CDR2 YDEGEE. V shed 0 bases and J shed 3 bases, with 13 bases lying between them. This CDR3 is built from 16 residues. For the CDR3, the DNA is TGTGCCAGCAGCTTGGCCTTGGGCAGGATCTACAATGAGCAGTTCTTC. Amino acid sequence: CASSLALGRIYNEQFF.

The chain uses TRBV18 and TRBJ1-3; tentative D call: TRBD1 (5 bases). The V gene's germline CDR1 is KGHSH and CDR2 LQKENI. The length of the CDR3 is 15 residues. V was pared by 2 bases and J by 2 bases, with 10 bases between. The CDR3 sequence: CASSPEGTTGNTIYF. CDR3 bases: TGTGCCAGCTCACCAGAAGGGACTACTGGAAACACCATATATTTT.

There are a few counts of this clone. The chain joins TRBV7-8 to TRBJ2-7, with 7 bases aligning to TRBD1. CDR1 and CDR2 (germline): SGHVS, FQNEAQ. V shed 5 bases and J 2 bases; nucleotides not matched to a gene: 6. This CDR3 has 14 amino acids. CDR3 sequence (DNA): TGTGCCAGCAGCGAACGGGACAGAACCTACGAGCAGTACTTC. It translates to CASSERDRTYEQYF.